This TCR beta chain was found in a study of T cell responses to AZD1222 COVID-19 vaccine. The germline V gene has CDR1 MNHEY and CDR2 SMNVEV (reference sequence). Trimming cost V 1 base and J 6 bases, with 6 bases left between them. The CDR3 is 13 amino acids. Method: immunoSEQ multiplex PCR; TCRdb's copy keeps in-frame clones and lacks some. The sample consists of 100,000 to 150,000 clones, approximately 86% of them appearing once. The receptor was derived from an adult in good health. Source: peripheral blood, taken on day 0 of AZD1222 vaccination. J is TRBJ2-2 and V is TRBV27; perhaps D is TRBD1 or TRBD2 (5 bases each). The CDR3 reads CASSLLGAGELFF. For the CDR3, the DNA is TGTGCCAGCAGTTTATTGGGGGCCGGGGAGCTGTTTTTT.